This is a list of T cell receptor beta chains from one sample in a study of blood T cell repertoires in COVID-19. Profiled with immunoSEQ multiplex PCR; TCRdb holds only in-frame clones, not every one. Among roughly 240,000 clones, around 90% were seen once, and the ten largest hold approximately 0.9%. Source material: PBMCs or T cells enriched from blood (not recorded which). Receptors originate from a man aged 45-65 years who had been exposed to COVID-19. Each CDR3 is given with its conserved first and last residue. Each record gives: clone size, D gene, V gene, J gene, CDR3 DNA, CDR3 protein. D genes are given only for firm matches. Size values are once, few and many counts, or a class for expanded clones, and some rows have none.

NA	TRBD1	TRBV27	TRBJ2-5	TGTGCCAGCAGTACCGGGACAGGGGGCGCGGAGACCCAGTACTTC	CASSTGTGGAETQYF
once	TRBD1	TRBV4-1	TRBJ1-2	TGCGCCAGCAGCCAAGACCAGGGGGTAGGGGGCTACACCTTC	CASSQDQGVGGYTF
NA	NA	TRBV7-9	TRBJ1-2	TGTGCCAGCAGCTTAGTCGGCAGGGAGGATGGCTACACCTTC	CASSLVGREDGYTF
many	TRBD1	TRBV14	TRBJ1-4	TGTGCCAGCAGCCAAGATAGAGGACAGGTTAATGAAAAACTGTTTTTT	CASSQDRGQVNEKLFF
NA	NA	TRBV10-3	TRBJ1-1	TGTGCCATCAGTCCGTCCAGGGTCAGCTTGAACACTGAAGCTTTCTTT	CAISPSRVSLNTEAFF
NA	TRBD1	TRBV10-2	TRBJ1-1	TGCGCCAGCATTCCCGGGACAGGGATGTACACTGAAGCTTTCTTT	CASIPGTGMYTEAFF
NA	NA	TRBV5-1	TRBJ1-2	TGCGCCAGCAGCTTCGGCACTAGAGATAGGTTTGGCTACACCTTC	CASSFGTRDRFGYTF
NA	TRBD2	TRBV7-3	TRBJ2-5	TGTGCCAGCAGCGGACTAGCGGGCGGGACCCAGTACTTC	CASSGLAGGTQYF
NA	NA	TRBV7-2	TRBJ1-1	TGTGCCAGCAGCCAGAACGCAGGGAGGACTGAAGCTTTCTTT	CASSQNAGRTEAFF
NA	NA	TRBV7-9	TRBJ1-4	TGTGCCAGCAGCCCGGGGGGACAACCAAATGAAAAACTGTTTTTT	CASSPGGQPNEKLFF
few	TRBD1	TRBV9	TRBJ2-1	TGTGCCAGCAGCGCCCCTACAGGGGCCCCTAACTACAATGAGCAGTTCTTC	CASSAPTGAPNYNEQFF
NA	NA	TRBV27	TRBJ1-2	TGTGCCAGCAGTTCCAGGCCTAACTATGGCTACACCTTC	CASSSRPNYGYTF
NA	TRBD2	TRBV19	TRBJ2-1	TGTGCCAGTACGTGGACTAGCGGCGATGAGCAGTTCTTC	CASTWTSGDEQFF
NA	NA	TRBV7-2	TRBJ2-2	TGTGCCAGCAGCTTCGGGGGGGCACAGGGGGCGATCGGGGAGCTGTTTTTT	CASSFGGAQGAIGELFF
NA	TRBD1	TRBV24-1	TRBJ2-3	TGTGCCACCAGTGACGGGACAGCAACGTACACAGATACGCAGTATTTT	CATSDGTATYTDTQYF
NA	TRBD1	TRBV4-1	TRBJ1-1	TGCGCCAGCAGCCGAGACCGACTCACAGGGGGCCGGGTGAGAACTGAAGCTTTCTTT	CASSRDRLTGGRVRTEAFF
NA	TRBD1	TRBV15	TRBJ1-5	TGTGCCACCAGCAGAGCAGGGACAGAGGCTACGACCCAGCATTTT	CATSRAGTEATTQHF